The 19 T cell receptor beta chains below were found in one sample sequenced in a study of identical twins. TCRdb recomputed calls from the 5' RACE reads with MiXCR, one row per CDR3 protein. The sample holds around 530,000 distinct CDR3 sequences; over 12% are singletons and the top ten take 0.44%. This sample was also put to use in a study of yellow fever vaccine responses in identical twins.

Sequenced material: CD4+ T cells sorted from blood. The receptors stem from a woman in her late teens or twenties in good health.

This clonotype was recorded a few times. This chain joins TRBV10-3 and TRBJ2-1, with D possibly matching TRBD2 (5 bases). Germline V gene sequence: CDR1 ENHRY, CDR2 SYGVKD. V dropped 7 bases and J dropped 6 bases, with 10 bases sitting between them. The CDR3 totals 12 residues. The CDR3, as DNA: TGTGCCATCACAACCGGAGGCAATGAGCAGTTCTTC. Amino acids: CAITTGGNEQFF.

This clonotype was counted a few times. The rearrangement links TRBV4-1 to TRBJ1-4; the D gene is possibly TRBD1 (5 bases). Germline V gene lookup returns CDR1 MGHRA and CDR2 YSYEKL. The CDR3 extends over 14 amino acids. Trimming pared 4 bases from V and 4 bases from J, leaving 10 bases between. In DNA form, the CDR3 reads TGCGCCAGCAGCCGACAGCTGGATAATGAAAAACTGTTTTTT. This codes for CASSRQLDNEKLFF.

The gene calls are TRBV2 and TRBJ1-2; the D is unclear. This CDR3 comprises 13 residues. Per the germline V gene, CDR1 is SNHLY and CDR2 is FYNNEI. Trimming removed 5 bases at V and 8 bases at J, with 15 bases between. The CDR3 DNA follows: TGTGCCAGCAGTCCGGGCGGATCCCTGGGCTACACCTTC. It yields the protein CASSPGGSLGYTF.

This clonotype occurred a few times. V gene TRBV5-1 combines with J gene TRBJ1-3, with D unclear. V shed 0 bases and J shed 3 bases, with 10 bases lying between them. This CDR3 comprises 15 residues. The germline V gene has CDR1 SGHRS and CDR2 YFSETQ. The CDR3 here is CASSLAFGIGNTIYF. In DNA, the CDR3 is TGCGCCAGCAGCTTGGCCTTCGGGATTGGAAACACCATATATTTT.

This clonotype was observed a handful of times. CDR3 bases: TGCAGTGCTTGGGACACCTACGAGCAGTACTTC. Protein product: CSAWDTYEQYF. J is TRBJ2-7 and V is TRBV20-1; a possible D gene is TRBD1 (6 bases). Trimming left V 5 bases short and J 2 bases short, with 7 bases between. The CDR3 sequence is 11 residues long. The germline V gene has CDR1 DFQATT and CDR2 SNEGSKA (reference sequence).

This clonotype was observed a few times. V and J are TRBV5-1 and TRBJ2-7, with unresolved D. Looked up from germline, CDR1 is SGHRS and CDR2 is YFSETQ. Trimming took off 0 bases at V and 3 bases at J, with 13 bases between the two ends. The CDR3 is made up of 15 amino acids. CDR3 amino acids: CASSLGGPADYEQYF. In DNA, the CDR3 is TGCGCCAGCAGCTTGGGGGGTCCGGCGGACTACGAGCAGTACTTC.

V usage is TRBV6-1 and J usage is TRBJ2-5, with a possible D match to TRBD1 (5 bases). The V end lost 6 bases, the J end lost 5 bases, and 19 bases lay between the germline ends. The CDR3 consists of 15 residues. Per germline, CDR1 MNHNS and CDR2 SASEGT. The CDR3: CASRFRTKGMETQYF. In DNA form, the CDR3 reads TGTGCCAGCAGATTCCGGACAAAGGGGATGGAGACCCAGTACTTC.

V usage is TRBV20-1 and J usage is TRBJ2-1; TRBD2 matches at 13 bases. Trimming removed 3 bases from V and 10 bases from J; junction bases left unmatched: 3. The germline CDR1 and CDR2 sequences are DFQATT and SNEGSKA (reference sequence). CDR3 length: 13 amino acids. This CDR3 reads CSARGLAGREQFF. CDR3 nucleotides: TGCAGTGCTAGGGGACTAGCGGGAAGGGAGCAGTTCTTC.

The chain joins TRBV6-1 to TRBJ2-7; D unresolved. Trimming took off 2 bases at V and 6 bases at J, with 14 bases between the two ends. The CDR3 has 14 amino acids. Germline CDR1 reads MNHNS; CDR2 reads SASEGT. CDR3: CASSEYLVGFEQYF. Here the CDR3 DNA reads TGTGCCAGCAGTGAATATCTAGTGGGGTTCGAGCAGTACTTC.

This clonotype was detected a few times. V usage is TRBV25-1 and J usage is TRBJ2-4, with D hard to call. Germline V gives CDR1 MGHDK, CDR2 SYGVNS. The CDR3 covers 15 residues. Trimming cost V 3 bases and J 0 bases, with 9 bases left between them. This CDR3 is CASSEGGVAKNIQYF. CDR3 coding DNA: TGTGCCAGCAGTGAGGGTGGGGTAGCCAAAAACATTCAGTACTTC.

The gene calls are TRBV6-5 and TRBJ1-1; 7 bases fit TRBD1. The V and J ends lost 2 bases and 4 bases, in that order; junction bases with no gene match: 4. Germline lookup yields CDR1 MNHEY and CDR2 SVGAGI. The CDR3 covers 14 residues. CDR3: CASSYPGTVTEAFF. In DNA, the CDR3 is TGTGCCAGCAGTTACCCGGGGACAGTCACTGAAGCTTTCTTT.

This clonotype has only a few counts. The chain carries TRBV11-3 and TRBJ2-7; D gene uncertain. V was shortened by 0 bases and J by 6 bases, with 9 bases between the two germline ends. The CDR3 length is 13 residues. The germline gives CDR1 SGHNT, CDR2 YENEEA. CDR3 in amino acids: CASSLERLGEQYF. In DNA, the CDR3 is TGTGCCAGCAGCTTAGAAAGACTGGGCGAGCAGTACTTC. The variable domain in full, with the rest retrieved from reference TRBV11-3 and TRBJ2-7, is EAGVVQSPRYKIIEKKQPVAFWCNPISGHNTLYWYLQNLGQGPELLIRYENEEAVDDSQLPKDRFSAERLKGVDSTLKIQPAELGDSAVYLCASSLERLGEQYFGPGTRLTVT.

V and J are TRBV2 and TRBJ2-5; D is perhaps TRBD1 (7 bases). CDR3 size: 14 residues. Germline CDR1 and CDR2: SNHLY and FYNNEI. Trimming shortened V by 4 bases and J by 4 bases, and 13 bases separated the two germline ends. The CDR3 sequence is CASSGQGGVETQYF. The CDR3 region has the DNA TGTGCCAGCAGTGGGCAGGGGGGCGTAGAGACCCAGTACTTC.

This clonotype was counted only a few times. This chain links TRBV3-1 with TRBJ2-7; 12 bases are a match to TRBD2. The CDR3 extends over 15 amino acids. Looked up from germline, CDR1 is LGHDT and CDR2 is YNNKEL (reference sequence). Trimming removed 5 bases from V and 4 bases from J; junction bases left unmatched: 6. The CDR3 region is CASSETSGGAYEQYV. CDR3 in DNA: TGTGCCAGCAGCGAGACTAGCGGGGGCGCATACGAGCAGTACGTC.

V gene TRBV6-2 or TRBV6-3 combines with J gene TRBJ1-2; D is unresolved. CDR3 length equals 15 residues. The V gene lost 7 bases and the J gene lost 3 bases, with 18 bases spanning the gap. Germline loops: CDR1 MNHEY, CDR2 SVGEGT. This CDR3 is CASTSRRARDYGYTF. In DNA, the CDR3 is TGTGCCAGCACCTCCCGGAGGGCACGCGACTATGGCTACACCTTC.

V usage is TRBV28 and J usage is TRBJ2-3; 12 bases line up with TRBD2. V trimming: 5 bases; J trimming: 0 bases; junction bases outside the gene matches: 3. Germline lookup yields CDR1 MDHEN and CDR2 SYDVKM. The CDR3 loop spans 16 amino acids. The CDR3 DNA reads as TGTGCCAGCAGTCCTAGCGGGGGGGGTAGCACAGATACGCAGTATTTT. Translated: CASSPSGGGSTDTQYF.

This clonotype was found many times. V is TRBV2 and J is TRBJ2-7, with no clear D. CDR1 is SNHLY and CDR2 is FYNNEI in the germline V gene. This CDR3 spans 15 amino acids. V was pared by 4 bases and J by 1 base, with 14 bases between. The CDR3 loop reads CASSALLVGSYEQYF. CDR3 bases: TGTGCCAGCAGTGCCCTGTTGGTTGGGTCCTACGAGCAGTACTTC.

Only a few counts were recorded for this clonotype. V is TRBV29-1 and J is TRBJ1-2; D is perhaps TRBD1 (6 bases). Germline-derived CDR1 and CDR2 are SQVTM and ANQGSEA. Deletions cut 7 bases from V and 7 bases from J, with 16 bases between. This CDR3 has 12 residues. The CDR3 is CSGGGHTGGYTF. CDR3 nucleotide sequence: TGCAGCGGAGGGGGGCACACAGGTGGCTACACCTTC.

This chain uses TRBV5-5 with TRBJ1-1; D remains unclear. The germline CDR1 and CDR2 sequences are SGHKS and YYEKEE (reference sequence). The CDR3 runs 16 residues. V was trimmed by 1 base and J by 0 bases, leaving 13 bases between them. This chain's CDR3 is CASSLMWGGLNTEAFF. The CDR3 DNA reads as TGTGCCAGCAGCTTGATGTGGGGAGGGTTGAACACTGAAGCTTTCTTT. Complete variable domain (other parts from reference TRBV5-5 and TRBJ1-1): DAGVTQSPTHLIKTRGQQVTLRCSPISGHKSVSWYQQVLGQGPQFIFQYYEKEERGRGNFPDRFSARQFPNYSSELNVNALLLGDSALYLCASSLMWGGLNTEAFFGQGTRLTVV.